The 12 T cell receptor beta chains reported below all come from one sample, sequenced in a study of shared clonotypes between healthy human individuals. Clones were sequenced by immunoSEQ multiplex PCR, and TCRdb holds only the in-frame ones, with some missing. The table records roughly 1 million clones, about 75% of them present only once. Sequenced input: memory CD4+ T cells sorted from blood. Subset denoted: CD45RA-negative fraction. The source is a man aged 18 to 35 in good health.

The genes are TRBV28 and TRBJ1-5; no clear D gene. V was trimmed by 8 bases and J by 2 bases, leaving 13 bases between them. Germline V gives CDR1 MDHEN, CDR2 SYDVKM. There are 14 residues in the CDR3. The CDR3 coding sequence is TGTGCCAGCTTCGAGAGTGGGGGCAATCAGCCCCAGCATTTT. As protein: CASFESGGNQPQHF.

In its sample, this clone was seen many times. This sequence joins TRBV9 and TRBJ1-2; TRBD1 matches 7 bases. V gave up 4 bases and J gave up 8 bases; unmatched junction bases: 14. The CDR3 extends over 15 amino acids. CDR1 is SGDLS, CDR2 YYNGEE, per germline. CDR3 DNA sequence: TGTGCCAGCAGCCCATCGATCGGGACAGCGACCGGCTACACCTTC. It encodes CASSPSIGTATGYTF.

This clone has only one observation. Within the sample, other DNA sequences also encode this same CDR3. The chain recombines TRBV30 with TRBJ1-3; D uncertain. The CDR3 loop spans 14 amino acids. V dropped 2 bases and J dropped 0 bases, with 8 bases sitting between them. Per germline, CDR1 GTSNPN and CDR2 SVGIG (reference sequence). In DNA form, the CDR3 reads TGTGCCTGGAGTCCACTGATCTCTGGAAACACCATATATTTT. Translating it yields CAWSPLISGNTIYF.

V and J are TRBV5-1 and TRBJ2-7, with TRBD1 identical over 8 bases. CDR3 length: 14 amino acids. The germline gives CDR1 SGHRS, CDR2 YFSETQ. V was clipped by 2 bases and J by 5 bases; unmatched bases: 6. This chain's CDR3 is CASSFGQGMDEQYF. DNA for the CDR3: TGCGCCAGCAGCTTTGGACAGGGAATGGACGAGCAGTACTTC.

The genes are TRBV4-1 and TRBJ1-4, with TRBD1 as a possible D gene (6 bases). The CDR3 extends over 16 amino acids. V was cut by 0 bases and J by 4 bases, with 12 bases left in between. Per germline, CDR1 MGHRA and CDR2 YSYEKL. CDR3 sequence: CASSQDGGALNEKLFF. DNA of the CDR3: TGCGCCAGCAGCCAAGATGGGGGGGCACTTAATGAAAAACTGTTTTTT.

This clone has more than one count but fewer than ten. The rearrangement joins TRBV2 to TRBJ2-4; D is perhaps TRBD2 (5 bases). V was pared by 5 bases and J by 0 bases, with 8 bases between. CDR1 SNHLY and CDR2 FYNNEI come from the germline V gene. This CDR3 spans 14 amino acids. CDR3 amino acids: CASSLGVAKNIQYF. The CDR3 coding sequence is TGTGCCAGCAGTTTGGGAGTAGCCAAAAACATTCAGTACTTC.

This clone was seen a few times. This chain uses TRBV30 with TRBJ1-2; no firm D call. Between the trimmed V and J ends, which lost 0 bases and 2 bases, there was a span of 1 base. The CDR3 sequence is 11 residues long. Germline values: CDR1 GTSNPN, CDR2 SVGIG (reference sequence). CDR3 in DNA: TGTGCCTGGAGTGTCAACTATGGCTACACCTTC. This sequence encodes CAWSVNYGYTF.

The chain has TRBV4-1 and TRBJ1-6, with 12 bases fitting TRBD1. From germline, CDR1 is MGHRA and CDR2 YSYEKL. The V gene end was trimmed by 2 bases and the J gene end by 12 bases; junction bases not matched to a gene: 8. This CDR3 region has 16 residues. The CDR3: CASSQPGTGGIQPLHF. The CDR3, as DNA: TGCGCCAGCAGCCAACCCGGGACAGGGGGCATACAACCCCTCCACTTT.

This clone has a count of ten or more. This chain links TRBV9 with TRBJ2-3; 9 bases are shared with TRBD2. The CDR3 runs to 17 residues. Germline lookup yields CDR1 SGDLS and CDR2 YYNGEE. V lost 4 bases to trimming and J lost 5 bases; unmatched junction nucleotides: 14. The CDR3 spells CASSNKGLGLALDTQYF. CDR3 coding DNA: TGTGCCAGCAGCAATAAGGGATTGGGACTAGCATTAGATACGCAGTATTTT. The variable domain in full, with the rest retrieved from reference TRBV9 and TRBJ2-3, is DSGVTQTPKHLITATGQRVTLRCSPRSGDLSVYWYQQSLDQGLQFLIQYYNGEERAKGNILERFSAQQFPDLHSELNLSSLELGDSALYFCASSNKGLGLALDTQYFGPGTRLTVL.

V is TRBV6-1 and J is TRBJ1-5, with a weak D call TRBD1 (5 bases). CDR1 is MNHNS, CDR2 SASEGT, per germline. Trimming took off 3 bases at V and 6 bases at J, with 15 bases between the two ends. The CDR3 contains 15 residues. CDR3 amino acids: CASSEGQTYGQPQHF. The CDR3 DNA follows: TGTGCCAGCAGTGAGGGGCAGACTTATGGTCAGCCCCAGCATTTT.

This clone was recorded once. The chain employs TRBV5-1 and TRBJ2-7, with TRBD2 matching over 8 bases. Trimming cost V 7 bases and J 0 bases; bases outside gene matches: 6. Germline assignment: CDR1 SGHRS and CDR2 YFSETQ. The CDR3 covers 14 residues. CDR3 protein: CASGSGGSSYEQYF. The CDR3 coding sequence is TGCGCCAGCGGATCGGGAGGGAGCTCCTACGAGCAGTACTTC.

About this clone itself: This sample includes further DNA sequences coding for the same CDR3. This chain connects TRBV5-1 to TRBJ2-3; no definite D call. V lost 0 bases and J lost 0, with 8 bases in between. The CDR3 covers 15 residues. CDR1 is SGHRS and CDR2 is YFSETQ in the germline V gene. DNA of the CDR3: TGCGCCAGCAGCTTGGTCGCGGAGAGCACAGATACGCAGTATTTT. Translation: CASSLVAESTDTQYF.